A single sample gave rise to the 20 T cell receptor beta chains below, sequenced in a study of T cell responses to AZD1222 COVID-19 vaccine. Generated by immunoSEQ multiplex PCR, the TCRdb table keeps only in-frame clones and is missing some. The table includes 99,000 or so clones, around nine tenths detected once. The sequencing here drew on peripheral blood, taken on day 0 of AZD1222 vaccination. The receptors stem from an adult in good health.

This clone came up once. This chain joins TRBV7-2 and TRBJ1-2, with 11 bases that match TRBD1. In germline, CDR1 is SGHTA, CDR2 FQGNSA. Unmatched junction bases numbered 16, after V lost 5 bases and J lost 8 bases. This CDR3 region has 17 residues. This chain's CDR3 is CASSAGQGVGSSRGYTF. CDR3 nucleotides: TGTGCCAGCAGCGCGGGACAGGGGGTAGGATCCTCTAGGGGCTACACCTTC.

V is TRBV19 and J is TRBJ1-6; 8 nucleotides match TRBD1. Germline V gene data show CDR1 as LNHDA and CDR2 as SQIVND (reference sequence). The CDR3 totals 14 residues. The V and J ends lost 7 bases and 5 bases, in that order; junction bases with no gene match: 4. Here the CDR3 reads CASKQDRDNSPLHF. CDR3 DNA sequence: TGTGCCAGTAAACAGGACAGGGATAATTCACCCCTCCACTTT. Using reference TRBV19 and TRBJ1-6 for the parts outside the CDR3, the full variable domain is DGGITQSPKYLFRKEGQNVTLSCEQNLNHDAMYWYRQDPGQGLRLIYYSQIVNDFQKGDIAEGYSVSREKKESFPLTVTSAQKNPTAFYLCASKQDRDNSPLHFGNGTRLTVT.

This clone was counted a single time. This chain connects TRBV29-1 to TRBJ1-2; 9 bases agree with TRBD1. The CDR3 totals 12 residues. Germline V CDR1 and CDR2: SQVTM, ANQGSEA. The V segment lost 8 bases and the J segment 4 bases; nucleotides outside the gene matches: 5. The CDR3 region is CSSDRGVYGYTF. Here the CDR3 DNA reads TGCAGCTCGGACAGGGGTGTCTATGGCTACACCTTC.

This clone occurred once. The V gene is TRBV2, the J gene TRBJ2-7, with D unresolved. V gave up 4 bases and J gave up 2 bases, with 12 bases separating them. Germline V lookup: CDR1 SNHLY, CDR2 FYNNEI. The CDR3 runs to 14 residues. The CDR3 loop reads CASSAPTPPYEQYF. The CDR3 bases are TGTGCCAGCAGTGCCCCGACACCACCCTACGAGCAGTACTTC.

J is TRBJ1-2 and V is TRBV12-3 or TRBV12-4; D unresolved. There are 13 residues in the CDR3. V lost 5 bases to trimming and J lost 2 bases, with 9 bases between them. The CDR3 nucleotides are TGTGCCAGCAGTGCTACATCGAACTATGGCTACACCTTC. Amino acid sequence: CASSATSNYGYTF.

The V gene is TRBV20-1, the J gene TRBJ1-2; no firm D call. Germline-derived CDR1 and CDR2 are DFQATT and SNEGSKA (reference sequence). This CDR3 has 11 amino acids. V was shortened by 5 bases and J by 7 bases, with 11 bases between the two germline ends. The CDR3 spells CSARRGSGYTF. The CDR3 DNA reads TGCAGTGCTCGACGGGGTAGTGGCTACACCTTC.

V and J are TRBV11-2 and TRBJ1-5; a weak D match, TRBD1 (5 bases). The CDR3 contains 15 residues. Per the germline V gene, CDR1 is SGHAT and CDR2 is FQNNGV. V lost 2 bases to trimming and J lost 0 bases, with 8 bases between them. The CDR3 sequence is CASSLKGSSNQPQHF. The CDR3 DNA reads TGTGCCAGCAGCTTAAAGGGGTCTAGCAATCAGCCCCAGCATTTT.

This sequence joins TRBV12-3 or TRBV12-4 and TRBJ1-2, with D tentatively TRBD1 (5 bases). CDR3 length: 12 residues. Trimming left V 5 bases short and J 4 bases short, with 8 bases between. CDR3 in DNA: TGTGCCAGCAGTGTCCAGGGCTATGGCTACACCTTC. Translated, it gives CASSVQGYGYTF.

The CDR3 DNA sequence: TGTGCCACCAGTGATTTCGGGGTGCCGACGGAGACCCAGTACTTC. Amino acid sequence: CATSDFGVPTETQYF. The V gene is TRBV24-1, the J gene TRBJ2-5, with D perhaps matching TRBD2 (5 bases). The CDR3 has 15 amino acids. V was cut by 1 base and J by 5 bases, with 13 bases left in between. Germline values: CDR1 KGHDR, CDR2 SFDVKD.

The genes are TRBV28 and TRBJ1-2; no clear D gene. This CDR3 is 13 amino acids long. Germline CDR1 and CDR2: MDHEN and SYDVKM. V was clipped by 3 bases and J by 5 bases, with 10 bases between them. CDR3 DNA: TGTGCCAGCAGTTTGGGCTTCGTTTATGGCTACACCTTC. The encoded protein is CASSLGFVYGYTF.

This clone was detected once. This rearrangement joins TRBV10-2 to TRBJ2-3, with TRBD2 identical over 7 bases. Germline V lookup: CDR1 WSHSY, CDR2 SAAADI. The CDR3 loop spans 12 amino acids. Losses at the gene ends were 8 bases for V and 1 base for J; bases not matched to a gene: 0. As DNA, the CDR3 is TGCGCCAGCGGGAGGGGCACAGATACGCAGTATTTT. Protein product: CASGRGTDTQYF.

The chain has TRBV11-2 and TRBJ2-5; D is perhaps TRBD2 (6 bases). Trimming shortened V by 7 bases and J by 2 bases, and 17 bases separated the two germline ends. From germline, CDR1 is SGHAT and CDR2 FQNNGV. The CDR3 runs 15 residues. The CDR3 DNA reads TGTGCCAGCACCCCAGAAGCCAGCGGGCAAGAGACCCAGTACTTC. It translates to CASTPEASGQETQYF.

The chain couples TRBV5-6 to TRBJ2-1; 8 bases line up with TRBD2. Losses at the gene ends were 2 bases for V and 6 bases for J; bases not matched to a gene: 7. This CDR3 is 15 amino acids long. Germline CDR1 and CDR2: SGHDT and YYEEEE. The chain's CDR3 is CASSLYRAGGNEQFF. CDR3 coding DNA: TGTGCCAGCAGCTTATACAGGGCGGGAGGCAATGAGCAGTTCTTC. The entire variable domain, with the rest obtained from reference TRBV5-6 and TRBJ2-1, is as follows: DAGVTQSPTHLIKTRGQQVTLRCSPKSGHDTVSWYQQALGQGPQFIFQYYEEEERQRGNFPDRFSGHQFPNYSSELNVNALLLGDSALYLCASSLYRAGGNEQFFGPGTRLTVL.

This chain joins TRBV5-1 and TRBJ2-1; the D is unclear. Germline-derived CDR1 and CDR2 are SGHRS and YFSETQ. CDR3 size: 16 residues. Trimming stripped 5 bases from V and 2 bases from J, with 17 bases between. CDR3 coding DNA: TGCGCCAGCAGTCCCGATCTAAACGCGGCCTACAATGAGCAGTTCTTC. This sequence encodes CASSPDLNAAYNEQFF.

The chain links TRBV27 to TRBJ1-5, with D uncertain. Germline CDR1 and CDR2: MNHEY and SMNVEV (reference sequence). V was clipped by 1 base and J by 4 bases, with 8 bases between them. The CDR3 is 14 residues long. The DNA of the CDR3 is TGTGCCAGCAGTTTATGGGGTGAGAATCAGCCCCAGCATTTT. Its protein product is CASSLWGENQPQHF.

This clone was found a few times. The rearrangement joins TRBV5-6 to TRBJ1-4; 7 bases map to TRBD1. The CDR3 spans 12 residues. With V trimmed by 5 bases and J by 12 bases, 7 bases remained unmatched. CDR1 and CDR2 (germline): SGHDT, YYEEEE. The DNA of the CDR3 is TGTGCCAGCAGAGGAATCAGGGGGGAACTGTTTTTT. Translating it yields CASRGIRGELFF.

There are a few counts of this clone. The V gene is TRBV5-1, the J gene TRBJ2-5, with TRBD2 identical over 8 bases. Germline CDR1 reads SGHRS; CDR2 reads YFSETQ. V dropped 0 bases and J dropped 2; count of bases not matched to a gene: 6. The CDR3 covers 16 residues. The CDR3 loop is CASSLVAGSAQETQYF. The CDR3 DNA follows: TGCGCCAGCAGCTTGGTAGCGGGGAGTGCGCAAGAGACCCAGTACTTC.

This chain joins TRBV5-1 and TRBJ2-7, with 8 bases fitting TRBD2. The CDR3 is 15 amino acids. The V and J ends lost 4 bases and 5 bases, in that order; junction bases with no gene match: 11. Germline V gene data show CDR1 as SGHRS and CDR2 as YFSETQ. CDR3 in amino acids: CASSLRTSGVNEQYF. The CDR3 bases are TGCGCCAGCAGCCTCCGCACTAGCGGAGTGAACGAGCAGTACTTC.

The V call is TRBV24-1, the J call TRBJ2-5, with TRBD1 matching 10 bases. This CDR3 comprises 15 residues. V shed 3 bases, J shed 4 bases, and the junction held 4 bases outside the gene matches. The germline CDR1 and CDR2 sequences are KGHDR and SFDVKD. CDR3 sequence reads: CATSDRQGAGETQYF. The CDR3 DNA reads TGTGCCACCAGTGATAGACAGGGGGCAGGAGAGACCCAGTACTTC.

The CDR3 nucleotides are TGTGCCAGCAGCTCGGACAGAAACAATGAGCAGTTCTTC. Translation gives CASSSDRNNEQFF. The genes are TRBV7-3 and TRBJ2-1; weak D call: TRBD1 (6 bases). CDR1 and CDR2 (germline): SGHTA, FQGTGA. Trimming took off 4 bases at V and 5 bases at J, with 9 bases between the two ends. The CDR3 extends over 13 amino acids.